The 32 T cell receptor beta chains below come from one sample, sequenced in a study of T cell responses to AZD1222 COVID-19 vaccine. TCRdb's table, derived via immunoSEQ multiplex PCR, lists solely in-frame clones and lacks some. Seen here are about 120,000 clones, over 75% observed once, and the top ten hold around 1.2%. Source: peripheral blood, taken on day 0 of AZD1222 vaccination. The receptor source for this set is an adult in good health.

This clone was counted a single time. This chain links TRBV4-2 with TRBJ1-2, with 7 bases fitting TRBD1. J lost 4 bases, V lost 2 bases, and 7 bases had no gene match. This CDR3 is 15 amino acids long. The V gene's germline CDR1 is LGHNA and CDR2 YNFKEQ. The CDR3 loop reads CASSQPNRDSYGYTF. The CDR3 bases are TGTGCCAGCAGCCAACCAAACCGGGACAGCTATGGCTACACCTTC.

The chain has TRBV7-2 and TRBJ2-2, with D possibly matching TRBD1 (6 bases). Germline CDR1 SGHTA, CDR2 FQGNSA. The CDR3 runs 14 residues. With 4 bases removed from V and 1 base from J, the gap between germline ends came to 7 bases. CDR3 DNA sequence: TGTGCCAGCAGCTCGACAGGGAACACCGGGGAGCTGTTTTTT. Translated, it gives CASSSTGNTGELFF.

This clone was recorded once. This chain joins TRBV7-2 and TRBJ2-7; 12 bases match TRBD1. In germline, CDR1 is SGHTA, CDR2 FQGNSA. The CDR3 has 14 amino acids. V was clipped by 5 bases and J by 8 bases; unmatched bases: 7. CDR3 sequence (DNA): TGTGCCAGCAGCCTCGGGACAGGGGGCTATCAGCAGTACTTC. It is translated as CASSLGTGGYQQYF.

This clone was seen just once. The rearrangement uses TRBV27 and TRBJ1-5; possible D gene TRBD1, 6 bases. V was trimmed by 6 bases and J by 5 bases, leaving 14 bases between them. This CDR3 comprises 14 residues. CDR1 is MNHEY and CDR2 is SMNVEV in the germline V gene (reference sequence). The CDR3, as DNA: TGTGCCAGCAGGAAAACAGGGTGGGATCAGCCCCAGCATTTT. Its protein is CASRKTGWDQPQHF.

The chain carries TRBV29-1 and TRBJ1-1; D gene uncertain. The V end was cut by 5 bases, the J end by 5 bases, with 12 bases between. The CDR3 has 12 residues. From germline, CDR1 is SQVTM and CDR2 ANQGSEA. The CDR3 loop reads CSVPGGGTEAFF. CDR3 sequence (DNA): TGCAGCGTTCCAGGCGGAGGAACTGAAGCTTTCTTT.

This chain joins TRBV12-5 and TRBJ2-3; D unresolved. The germline gives CDR1 LGHNT, CDR2 FRNRAP. The CDR3 has 14 residues. The germline V and J ends were trimmed by 6 bases and 10 bases, with 20 bases remaining between them. CDR3 DNA: TGTGCTAGTGGAAGTAGGAATACACAGATACCGCAGTATTTT. The encoded protein is CASGSRNTQIPQYF.

The rearrangement uses TRBV5-1 and TRBJ1-2; D remains unclear. V was cut by 0 bases and J by 4 bases, with 4 bases left in between. The CDR3 contains 12 residues. Germline-derived CDR1 and CDR2 are SGHRS and YFSETQ. The CDR3: CASSLGAYGYTF. The DNA of the CDR3 is TGCGCCAGCAGCTTGGGTGCCTATGGCTACACCTTC. Complete variable domain (other parts from reference TRBV5-1 and TRBJ1-2): KAGVTQTPRYLIKTRGQQVTLSCSPISGHRSVSWYQQTPGQGLQFLFEYFSETQRNKGNFPGRFSGRQFSNSRSEMNVSTLELGDSALYLCASSLGAYGYTFGSGTRLTVV.

The chain carries TRBV10-3 and TRBJ1-1, with TRBD1 matching over 7 bases. Germline V gives CDR1 ENHRY, CDR2 SYGVKD. The CDR3 has 14 amino acids. V was clipped by 5 bases and J by 3 bases; unmatched bases: 6. Written as DNA, the CDR3 is TGTGCCATCAGTACGACAGGGTCAGACACTGAAGCTTTCTTT. Translating it yields CAISTTGSDTEAFF.

This clone was observed once. The chain recombines TRBV11-2 with TRBJ2-3; TRBD2 matches 7 bases. Germline loops: CDR1 SGHAT, CDR2 FQNNGV. The CDR3 is 15 residues long. Losses at the gene ends were 5 bases for V and 0 bases for J; bases not matched to a gene: 5. The CDR3 coding sequence is TGTGCCAGCAGCCCCCTCGGGGGGAGCACAGATACGCAGTATTTT. Its translation is CASSPLGGSTDTQYF.

This clone was detected once. The chain uses TRBV4-2 and TRBJ2-7; D is perhaps TRBD2 (7 bases). Germline V gene lookup returns CDR1 LGHNA and CDR2 YNFKEQ. The CDR3 runs to 15 residues. Trimming took 4 bases from V and 3 from J, leaving 16 bases between them. The CDR3: CASSPGAGAYYEQYF. The CDR3 nucleotides are TGTGCCAGCAGCCCCGGGGCGGGGGCCTACTACGAGCAGTACTTC.

The chain carries TRBV18 and TRBJ1-1; no clear D gene. This CDR3 contains 12 residues. Germline loops: CDR1 KGHSH, CDR2 LQKENI. Trimming shortened V by 3 bases and J by 1 base, and 3 bases separated the two germline ends. The DNA of the CDR3 is TGTGCCAGCTCACCTTCGAACACTGAAGCTTTCTTT. The encoded protein is CASSPSNTEAFF. Drawing the rest from reference TRBV18 and TRBJ1-1, the complete variable domain is NAGVMQNPRHLVRRRGQEARLRCSPMKGHSHVYWYRQLPEEGLKFMVYLQKENIIDESGMPKERFSAEFPKEGPSILRIQQVVRGDSAAYFCASSPSNTEAFFGQGTRLTVV.

The rearrangement joins TRBV9 to TRBJ2-7; D could derive from TRBD1 or TRBD2 (5 bases each). The length of the CDR3 is 15 residues. Germline V gene data show CDR1 as SGDLS and CDR2 as YYNGEE. Trimming pared 0 bases from V and 2 bases from J, leaving 12 bases between. The CDR3 DNA follows: TGTGCCAGCAGCGTAGGTGTGGTGGGGGCCTACGAGCAGTACTTC. This encodes CASSVGVVGAYEQYF.

V usage is TRBV6-5 and J usage is TRBJ1-1, with D perhaps matching TRBD1 (5 bases). This CDR3 comprises 12 residues. CDR1 is MNHEY, CDR2 SVGAGI, per germline. V dropped 3 bases and J dropped 8 bases, with 10 bases sitting between them. In DNA form, the CDR3 reads TGTGCCAGCAGTTATGCGCCAGGGGAAGCTTTCTTT. Translating it yields CASSYAPGEAFF.

The CDR3 nucleotides are TGCGCCAGCAGCATTACAGGGGAGGACTATGGCTACACCTTC. This encodes CASSITGEDYGYTF. The chain employs TRBV5-1 and TRBJ1-2; 7 bases are shared with TRBD1. The junction had 6 bases not matched to a gene; V was cut back by 4 bases and J by 3 bases. This CDR3 is built from 14 residues. Germline CDR1 and CDR2: SGHRS and YFSETQ. The full variable domain, rest sourced from reference TRBV5-1 and TRBJ1-2, is KAGVTQTPRYLIKTRGQQVTLSCSPISGHRSVSWYQQTPGQGLQFLFEYFSETQRNKGNFPGRFSGRQFSNSRSEMNVSTLELGDSALYLCASSITGEDYGYTFGSGTRLTVV.

This clone occurred once. This chain connects TRBV5-4 to TRBJ1-1; D perhaps matches TRBD1 (5 bases). V lost 4 bases, J lost 3 bases, and 7 bases lay in between. Germline V gene sequence: CDR1 SGHNT, CDR2 YYREEE (reference sequence). This CDR3 contains 12 residues. CDR3 sequence reads: CASSMGDTEAFF. The DNA for the CDR3 is TGTGCCAGCAGCATGGGGGACACTGAAGCTTTCTTT.

The gene calls are TRBV27 and TRBJ1-5; D is unresolved. Germline CDR1 is MNHEY and CDR2 is SMNVEV (reference sequence). V lost 2 bases, J lost 1 base, and 3 bases lay in between. The CDR3 is 13 residues long. Here the CDR3 reads CASSLGSNQPQHF. The CDR3 DNA is TGTGCCAGCAGTTTAGGCAGCAATCAGCCCCAGCATTTT.

The chain carries TRBV30 and TRBJ2-5; 13 bases map to TRBD2. V lost 5 bases and J lost 3; bases outside the gene matches: 6. In germline, CDR1 is GTSNPN, CDR2 SVGIG (reference sequence). This CDR3 contains 15 residues. The CDR3 region has the DNA TGTGCCTGGGATACCGGGACTAGCGGGGAAGAGACCCAGTACTTC. This sequence encodes CAWDTGTSGEETQYF.

The rearrangement links TRBV10-2 to TRBJ1-1, with 9 bases lining up with TRBD1. CDR1 and CDR2 from the germline V gene are WSHSY and SAAADI. After removal of 7 bases from V and 4 bases from J, the junction contained 7 bases not matched to a gene. The CDR3 length is 14 residues. CDR3 loop: CASNGQGPGTEAFF. CDR3 coding DNA: TGCGCCAGCAATGGACAGGGGCCAGGCACTGAAGCTTTCTTT.

The chain links TRBV2 to TRBJ2-7, with D possibly being TRBD2 (5 bases). The V and J ends lost 4 bases and 6 bases respectively, with 19 bases between them. In germline, CDR1 is SNHLY, CDR2 FYNNEI. This CDR3 spans 15 amino acids. DNA of the CDR3: TGTGCCAGCAGTGGATCTGCGGGTCCAGGAACCGAGCAGTACTTC. Protein sequence: CASSGSAGPGTEQYF.

Only one count was recorded for this clone. Other DNA sequences within the sample encode an identical CDR3. The V call is TRBV2, the J call TRBJ2-7; no clear D. The length of the CDR3 is 12 residues. Germline V lookup: CDR1 SNHLY, CDR2 FYNNEI. Trimming pared 4 bases from V and 2 bases from J, leaving 6 bases between. The CDR3 loop is CASSAGPYEQYF. CDR3 DNA sequence: TGTGCCAGCAGTGCCGGCCCCTACGAGCAGTACTTC.

V is TRBV5-1 and J is TRBJ2-7; either TRBD1 or TRBD2 may fit D (5 bases each). V was cut by 6 bases and J by 6 bases, with 13 bases left in between. Germline V gene lookup returns CDR1 SGHRS and CDR2 YFSETQ. This CDR3 has 12 amino acids. CDR3 protein: CASIGPGREQYF. The DNA for the CDR3 is TGCGCCAGCATAGGGCCGGGACGCGAGCAGTACTTC.

This chain connects TRBV19 to TRBJ1-6; D is possibly TRBD1 (5 bases). Germline lookup yields CDR1 LNHDA and CDR2 SQIVND (reference sequence). Trimming stripped 4 bases from V and 8 bases from J, with 15 bases between. This CDR3 contains 15 residues. The chain's CDR3 is CASSNGRAAHSPLHF. The CDR3 nucleotides are TGTGCCAGTAGTAACGGCAGGGCCGCCCATTCACCCCTCCACTTT.

This chain joins TRBV2 and TRBJ2-7; the match to TRBD2 covers 15 bases. Germline V CDR1 and CDR2: SNHLY, FYNNEI. The CDR3 sequence is 16 residues long. V shed 7 bases, J shed 6 bases, and the junction held 10 bases outside the gene matches. CDR3 DNA sequence: TGTGCCAGCAATGGTATAGGACTAGCGGGGGGGCGCGAGCAGTACTTC. Translating it yields CASNGIGLAGGREQYF.

The chain has TRBV2 and TRBJ1-1; D remains ambiguous. The germline V gene encodes CDR1 SNHLY and CDR2 FYNNEI. The V end was cut by 5 bases, the J end by 7 bases, with 11 bases between. The CDR3 length is 12 residues. The DNA of the CDR3 is TGTGCCAGCAGTCTTGACCGTGGTGAAGCTTTCTTT. Translation gives CASSLDRGEAFF.

This clone has just a few counts. The chain couples TRBV5-8 to TRBJ1-1; D unresolved. In germline, CDR1 is SGHTS, CDR2 YDEGEE. Trimming shortened V by 2 bases and J by 2 bases, and 16 bases separated the two germline ends. The length of the CDR3 is 16 residues. CDR3 loop: CASSLMLGILNTEAFF. In nucleotides, the CDR3 is TGTGCCAGCAGCTTAATGTTGGGGATCCTTAACACTGAAGCTTTCTTT.

V gene TRBV5-1 combines with J gene TRBJ2-2, with 10 positions matching TRBD1. The CDR3 has 16 amino acids. Germline CDR1 is SGHRS and CDR2 is YFSETQ. The J segment lost 5 bases and the V segment lost 5 bases, leaving 9 bases of the junction unmatched. CDR3 sequence: CASRNDRGLVTGELFF. In DNA form, the CDR3 reads TGCGCCAGCAGAAATGACAGGGGGCTGGTGACCGGGGAGCTGTTTTTT.

The chain recombines TRBV7-9 with TRBJ1-1, with 9 bases fitting TRBD1. The CDR3 length is 14 residues. V shed 7 bases and J 10 bases; nucleotides not matched to a gene: 13. The germline V gene encodes CDR1 SEHNR and CDR2 FQNEAQ (reference sequence). CDR3 bases: TGTGCCAGCACCCTAGGGCCGGAGACAGGGGGAGCTTTCTTT. Protein sequence: CASTLGPETGGAFF.

The CDR3 DNA sequence: TGTGCCAGCAGCTTGGACAGGGGCCTCCCCAATATAGCCAAAAACATTCAGTACTTC. This encodes CASSLDRGLPNIAKNIQYF. The chain employs TRBV11-2 and TRBJ2-4; 9 positions agree with TRBD1. Germline V lookup: CDR1 SGHAT, CDR2 FQNNGV. V was pared by 3 bases and J by 0 bases, with 12 bases of the junction left unmatched. The CDR3 spans 19 residues.

J is TRBJ2-3 and V is TRBV3-1 (or the pseudogene TRBV3-2); D remains ambiguous. Between the trimmed V and J ends, which lost 4 bases and 3 bases, there was a span of 8 bases. From germline, CDR1 is LGHDT and CDR2 YNNKEL (reference sequence). The CDR3 is made up of 13 amino acids. The DNA for the CDR3 is TGTGCCAGCAGCCCAGGACCTACAGATACGCAGTATTTT. Its translation: CASSPGPTDTQYF.

The rearrangement joins TRBV7-2 to TRBJ2-2, with no clear D. The CDR3 loop spans 14 amino acids. V was cut by 6 bases and J by 6 bases, with 14 bases left in between. Germline V gene data show CDR1 as SGHTA and CDR2 as FQGNSA. The CDR3, as DNA: TGTGCCAGCAGACCCGACTCCGGGCCCGGGGAGCTGTTTTTT. Translating it yields CASRPDSGPGELFF.

This clone was observed a single time. V is TRBV3-1 (or the pseudogene TRBV3-2) and J is TRBJ1-1; a weak D match, TRBD1 (6 bases). Trimming took 0 bases from V and 5 from J, leaving 19 bases between them. CDR1 is LGHDT and CDR2 is YNNKEL in the germline V gene (reference sequence). The CDR3 spans 17 residues. The CDR3 region has the DNA TGTGCCAGCAGCCAAGATAGGGGGGCGCGGGTCGGGACTGAAGCTTTCTTT. Amino acids: CASSQDRGARVGTEAFF.

This clone was detected only a few times. The chain joins TRBV3-1 (or the pseudogene TRBV3-2) to TRBJ1-2; D gene uncertain. The V gene lost 4 bases and the J gene lost 8 bases, with 14 bases spanning the gap. Germline V gives CDR1 LGHDT, CDR2 YNNKEL (reference sequence). This CDR3 is 13 amino acids long. In nucleotides, the CDR3 is TGTGCCAGCAGCCCCGACTCTAACGAAGGCTACACCTTC. This sequence encodes CASSPDSNEGYTF.